Following are 18 T cell receptor beta chains from one sample sequenced in a study of blood T cells in healthy people across ages (dated by TCRdb to the mid-2010s). Libraries came from 5' RACE. Sequenced on an Illumina HiSeq 2500. A second PCR of about 6 to 12 cycles was run with a J-beta primer mix and a sample-barcoded 5' primer. The raw public data were reprocessed by TCRdb itself: fastp quality trimming at Q25, MiXCR clonotype calling, in-frame beta chains only. Each record represents a unique CDR3 protein, reported with the most common genes and DNA among its rows. The sample table contains approximately 490,000 distinct CDR3 sequences; only one count was recorded for nearly 25% of them. 8.7% of the sample is taken by the ten largest. The sample also formed part of further work on T cells of mothers and their children.

Input material: blood. These receptor sequences come from a boy aged 10-17 years in good health.

This clonotype was seen a handful of times. V usage is TRBV15 and J usage is TRBJ1-5, with TRBD1 as a possible D gene (5 bases). Germline CDR1 is LNHNV and CDR2 is YYDKDF (reference sequence). Trimming pared 7 bases from V and 7 bases from J, leaving 17 bases between. The CDR3 contains 14 residues. The CDR3 protein is CATKRDRARQPQHF. The CDR3 DNA reads as TGTGCCACCAAGCGGGACCGCGCACGGCAGCCCCAGCATTTT. The full variable domain, rest sourced from reference TRBV15 and TRBJ1-5, is DAMVIQNPRYQVTQFGKPVTLSCSQTLNHNVMYWYQQKSSQAPKLLFHYYDKDFNNEADTPDNFQSRRPNTSFCFLDIRSPGLGDTAMYLCATKRDRARQPQHFGDGTRLSIL.

This clonotype was seen a few times. The rearrangement joins TRBV4-3 to TRBJ2-4; 9 positions agree with TRBD2. Germline lookup yields CDR1 LGHNA and CDR2 YSLEER. The CDR3 extends over 17 amino acids. Germline trimming cut 1 base from V and 4 bases from J; bases unmatched to any gene: 8. The CDR3 sequence: CASSQVGLAGAKNIQYF. CDR3 sequence (DNA): TGCGCCAGCAGCCAAGTCGGATTAGCGGGAGCTAAAAACATTCAGTACTTC.

The chain is built from TRBV20-1 and TRBJ1-5, with a possible D match to TRBD1 (6 bases). From germline, CDR1 is DFQATT and CDR2 SNEGSKA (reference sequence). The V end was cut by 6 bases, the J end by 0 bases, with 9 bases between. This CDR3 is built from 13 residues. CDR3 in amino acids: CSAGDISNQPQHF. The CDR3 DNA is TGCAGTGCAGGGGACATTAGCAATCAGCCCCAGCATTTT.

This clonotype was picked up a small number of times. One end of the junction does not line up with germline, which may come from a read error. The J gene is TRBJ2-2, the V gene TRBV4-3, with TRBD2 matching 13 bases. The CDR3 length is 17 residues. Germline CDR1 is LGHNA and CDR2 is YSLEER. The CDR3 coding sequence is TGCGCCGGCAGCCAAGAAGGACTAGCGGGGGATACCGGGGAGCTGTTTTTT. Translated, it gives CAGSQEGLAGDTGELFF.

This clonotype was counted only a few times. DNA of the CDR3: TGCGCCAGCAGCTTGGACGGATTAAGGCCTAATGAAAAACTGTTTTTT. Translating gives CASSLDGLRPNEKLFF. The chain recombines TRBV5-1 with TRBJ1-4; D is undetermined. The CDR3 has 16 residues. Per the germline V gene, CDR1 is SGHRS and CDR2 is YFSETQ. Trimming cost V 0 bases and J 3 bases, with 12 bases left between them.

V usage is TRBV7-2 and J usage is TRBJ1-2; D remains unclear. The CDR3 covers 17 residues. The germline gives CDR1 SGHTA, CDR2 FQGNSA. Trimming took off 1 base at V and 8 bases at J, with 23 bases between the two ends. Here the CDR3 reads CASSLGPAISGVRGYTF. CDR3 DNA: TGTGCCAGCAGCTTAGGCCCTGCAATATCCGGGGTGCGGGGCTACACCTTC.

This clonotype showed up just a few times. The J gene is TRBJ2-5, the V gene TRBV29-1; D gene uncertain. Trimming took 0 bases from V and 5 from J, leaving 10 bases between them. Looked up from germline, CDR1 is SQVTM and CDR2 is ANQGSEA. There are 13 residues in the CDR3. The CDR3 region has the DNA TGCAGCGTTGAAGATGTACCAGGCGAGACCCAGTACTTC. Protein product: CSVEDVPGETQYF.

This clonotype was counted a few times. This chain uses TRBV15 with TRBJ2-3; D is undetermined. The CDR3 has 14 residues. V was cut by 0 bases and J by 5 bases, with 9 bases left in between. CDR1 is LNHNV, CDR2 YYDKDF, per germline (reference sequence). The CDR3 sequence is CATSRDIGRDTQYF. DNA for the CDR3: TGTGCCACCAGCAGAGATATAGGGCGAGATACGCAGTATTTT.

The V and J genes are TRBV19 and TRBJ1-5; D gene uncertain. This CDR3 comprises 13 residues. Trimming took 0 bases from V and 10 from J, leaving 10 bases between them. Germline values: CDR1 LNHDA, CDR2 SQIVND (reference sequence). The CDR3 protein is CASSIDGGSPQHF. In DNA, the CDR3 is TGTGCCAGTAGTATAGACGGTGGCAGCCCCCAGCATTTT.

This clonotype was seen only a few times. The V and J genes are TRBV9 and TRBJ1-2; D gene unclear. The germline gives CDR1 SGDLS, CDR2 YYNGEE. Deletions cut 4 bases from V and 4 bases from J, with 23 bases between. The CDR3 contains 17 residues. The CDR3 region is CASSTPPGPKDRYGYTF. The CDR3 DNA reads as TGTGCCAGCAGCACCCCCCCAGGCCCGAAAGATCGCTATGGCTACACCTTC.

Only a few counts were recorded for this clonotype. The chain has TRBV20-1 and TRBJ2-7; weak D call: TRBD2 (6 bases). The V gene lost 0 bases and the J gene lost 5 bases, with 14 bases spanning the gap. CDR3 length: 14 residues. Germline CDR1 DFQATT, CDR2 SNEGSKA (reference sequence). The CDR3 nucleotides are TGCAGTGCTAGAGATCCGACTAGGCGGAACGAGCAGTACTTC. Protein: CSARDPTRRNEQYF.

The chain combines TRBV28 with TRBJ1-6, with D perhaps TRBD1 (6 bases). Trimming shortened V by 2 bases and J by 7 bases, and 15 bases separated the two germline ends. The CDR3 length is 16 residues. Germline V CDR1 and CDR2: MDHEN, SYDVKM. The CDR3 here is CASSLAPGTLNSPLHF. DNA of the CDR3: TGTGCCAGCAGTTTAGCGCCCGGGACATTGAATTCACCCCTCCACTTT.

The genes are TRBV7-9 and TRBJ2-6; no clear D gene. The CDR3 sequence is 17 residues long. The germline V gene encodes CDR1 SEHNR and CDR2 FQNEAQ (reference sequence). Trimming pared 2 bases from V and 0 bases from J, leaving 11 bases between. This chain's CDR3 is CASSLFAGSSGANVLTF. CDR3 DNA sequence: TGTGCCAGCAGCTTATTTGCAGGCTCCTCTGGGGCCAACGTCCTGACTTTC.

The V gene is TRBV6-1, the J gene TRBJ2-7; 12 positions agree with TRBD2. CDR1 is MNHNS and CDR2 is SASEGT in the germline V gene. The CDR3 loop spans 15 amino acids. The trim removed 0 bases at V and 5 bases at J, leaving 2 bases unmatched. Here the CDR3 reads CASSEATSGGHEQYF. For the CDR3, the DNA is TGTGCCAGCAGTGAAGCAACTAGCGGGGGGCACGAGCAGTACTTC.

V usage is TRBV24-1 and J usage is TRBJ1-1; D call uncertain. This CDR3 contains 12 residues. V was clipped by 4 bases and J by 2 bases, with 4 bases between them. Germline V lookup: CDR1 KGHDR, CDR2 SFDVKD. The CDR3 bases are TGTGCCACCAGTGACAGAAACACTGAAGCTTTCTTT. It yields the protein CATSDRNTEAFF.

A single count supports this clonotype. This sequence joins TRBV20-1 and TRBJ2-1, with 8 bases matching TRBD1. CDR3 size: 16 residues. Germline V gives CDR1 DFQATT, CDR2 SNEGSKA (reference sequence). V gave up 3 bases and J gave up 9 bases; unmatched junction bases: 16. CDR3 nucleotides: TGCAGTGCTAGTGGATGGACAGGGTCACTCCCCAGTGAGCAGTTCTTC. Amino acid sequence: CSASGWTGSLPSEQFF.

The genes are TRBV6-5 and TRBJ1-5, with D possibly being TRBD1 (6 bases). The V end lost 2 bases, the J end lost 2 bases, and 10 bases lay between the germline ends. This CDR3 has 15 amino acids. Germline loops: CDR1 MNHEY, CDR2 SVGAGI. The DNA of the CDR3 is TGTGCCAGCAGTTACGGACGGGGGCGCAATCAGCCCCAGCATTTT. Encoded protein: CASSYGRGRNQPQHF.

This clonotype turned up a few times. The V call is TRBV27, the J call TRBJ2-7, with a possible D match to TRBD2 (6 bases). Trimming shortened V by 0 bases and J by 7 bases, and 16 bases separated the two germline ends. The CDR3 is 15 amino acids. CDR1 is MNHEY and CDR2 is SMNVEV in the germline V gene (reference sequence). The CDR3 loop reads CASSLSGGGAGEQYF. Written as DNA, the CDR3 is TGTGCCAGCAGTTTATCCGGCGGAGGCGCGGGGGAGCAGTACTTC.